This T cell receptor beta chain was observed in a study of identical twins. Study results and limitations: For zero-insertion analyses, partial confounding could come from invariant MAIT and iNKT cells.

TCRdb used MiXCR to reprocess the 5' RACE reads, holding one entry per CDR3 protein. Of 600,000 to 850,000 distinct CDR3 sequences in the sample, 18% are singletons; the top ten hold around 13%. This clonotype has ten or more counts. Its cognate antigen is unknown. The data were also submitted as part of a second study, on T cells expressing NK-cell markers.

The sequencing sample was made of PBMCs. The clonotype originates from a woman younger than 35 in good health.

The CDR3 DNA sequence: TGTGCCAGCTCACCACACGGCTACGAGCAGTACTTC. Residues: CASSPHGYEQYF. J is TRBJ2-7 and V is TRBV18; unclear D gene. V lost 1 base, J lost 3 bases, and 4 bases lay in between. Germline CDR1 and CDR2: KGHSH and LQKENI. This CDR3 has 12 amino acids.